This is a list of T cell receptor beta chains from one sample in a study of T cells in Graves' hyperthyroidism and ophthalmopathy. MiXCR, run by TCRdb on the multiplex PCR reads, gives a single entry per CDR3 protein. The sample has approximately 560,000 distinct CDR3 sequences; around a sixth are singletons. Material: blood. The receptors come from a woman aged 25 to 45 with Graves' hyperthyroidism. The CDR3 runs from the conserved cysteine through the conserved F or W. The D gene is left open where the match is weak. Expanded clones are given a class, and other clones once, few, many or no size at all.

j_gene	abundance	d_gene	v_gene	CDR3aa	CDR3nt
TRBJ2-7	many	TRBD2	TRBV7-9	CASSLGAGGNEQYF	TGTGCCAGCAGCTTAGGAGCGGGAGGAAACGAGCAGTACTTC
TRBJ2-7	.	TRBD2	TRBV19	CASSIWEGYEQYF	TGTGCCAGTAGTATATGGGAGGGCTACGAGCAGTACTTC
TRBJ2-1	many	TRBD2	TRBV3-1	CASSQVSGLGYNEQFF	TGTGCCAGCAGCCAAGTATCGGGACTAGGATACAATGAGCAGTTCTTC
TRBJ2-5	many	.	TRBV11-2	CASSLGAGMKTQYF	TGTGCCAGCAGCTTAGGGGCAGGGATGAAGACCCAGTACTTC
TRBJ1-1	many	.	TRBV5-1	CASSLRRGSDTEAFF	TGCGCCAGCAGCCTCCGCAGGGGTTCGGACACTGAAGCTTTCTTT
TRBJ2-5	many	TRBD1	TRBV29-1	CSVVRDRVEGETQYF	TGCAGCGTTGTGCGGGACAGGGTGGAAGGGGAGACCCAGTACTTC
TRBJ1-4	few	.	TRBV15	CATSARTDEMEKLFF	TGTGCCACCAGCGCCCGGACAGATGAAATGGAAAAACTGTTTTTT
TRBJ2-1	.	TRBD2	TRBV7-6	CASIPLAGATAEQFF	TGTGCCAGCATCCCGCTAGCGGGCGCGACGGCTGAGCAGTTCTTC
TRBJ2-1	many	.	TRBV15	CATSRDTEVNEQFF	TGTGCCACCAGCAGAGATACCGAGGTGAATGAGCAGTTCTTC
TRBJ2-7	.	TRBD2	TRBV27	CATRGGTSFYEQYF	TGTGCCACCAGGGGTGGGACTAGCTTCTACGAGCAGTACTTC
TRBJ2-3	.	TRBD1	TRBV29-1	CSVDRQGATDTQYF	TGCAGCGTTGATCGACAGGGGGCAACAGATACGCAGTATTTT
TRBJ2-7	few	.	TRBV20-1	CSARWRGRLTEQYF	TGCAGTGCTAGATGGCGGGGCAGACTCACCGAGCAGTACTTC
TRBJ2-1	few	TRBD2	TRBV19	CASTPLAGATYNEQFF	TGTGCCAGTACCCCCTTAGCGGGAGCCACCTACAATGAGCAGTTCTTC
TRBJ1-2	few	.	TRBV14	CASSQGRDRGYTF	TGTGCCAGCAGCCAAGGCAGGGATCGCGGCTACACCTTC
TRBJ2-2	.	TRBD2	TRBV7-6	CASSRTSGRGSGELFF	TGTGCCAGCAGCCGAACTAGCGGGAGAGGGTCCGGGGAGCTGTTTTTT
TRBJ2-3	many	.	TRBV5-1	CASSLEDPTTDTQYF	TGCGCCAGCAGCTTGGAGGACCCGACCACAGATACGCAGTATTTT
TRBJ2-7	.	.	TRBV27	CASSTQKTGSYGQYF	TGTGCCAGCAGCACCCAAAAGACAGGCTCCTACGGGCAGTACTTC
TRBJ2-7	.	.	TRBV15	CAASRDRQGLEQYF	TGTGCCGCCAGCAGAGATCGGCAGGGCCTCGAGCAGTACTTC
TRBJ1-1	many	.	TRBV30	CAWSVHINTEAFF	TGTGCCTGGAGTGTACACATTAACACTGAAGCTTTCTTT
TRBJ1-1	few	.	TRBV4-1	CASSQVKATEAFF	TGCGCCAGCAGCCAAGTTAAGGCCACTGAAGCTTTCTTT
TRBJ2-3	many	TRBD1	TRBV12-3/TRBV12-4	CASSLDRGEYF	TGTGCCAGCAGTTTGGACAGGGGGGAGTATTTT
TRBJ2-1	.	.	TRBV11-2	CASSLRDFGNNEQFF	TGTGCCAGCAGCTTAAGAGACTTCGGTAACAATGAGCAGTTCTTC
TRBJ1-4	many	.	TRBV2	CASSLQGQDEKLFF	TGTGCCAGCAGTCTTCAGGGCCAGGATGAAAAACTGTTTTTT
TRBJ2-7	many	TRBD1	TRBV18	CASSPAGGNEQYF	TGTGCCAGCTCACCGGCAGGGGGCAATGAGCAGTACTTC
TRBJ2-7	many	.	TRBV20-1	CSARPSSEQYF	TGCAGTGCTCGCCCTAGTTCCGAGCAGTACTTC
TRBJ2-7	.	TRBD1	TRBV19	CASSILDRAHEQYF	TGTGCCAGTAGTATTTTGGACAGGGCCCACGAGCAGTACTTC
TRBJ2-4	many	.	TRBV2	CASSEASRIQYF	TGTGCCAGCAGTGAGGCCTCTCGGATTCAGTACTTC
TRBJ2-2	few	.	TRBV19	CASSTLTSIGELFF	TGTGCCAGTAGTACCCTAACTAGTATCGGGGAGCTGTTTTTT
TRBJ2-1	.	.	TRBV5-1	CASSFGGAVSSYNEQFF	TGCGCCAGCAGCTTTGGGGGGGCGGTGAGCTCCTACAATGAGCAGTTCTTC
TRBJ1-1	many	.	TRBV30	CAWKTDGWNTEAFF	TGTGCCTGGAAAACGGACGGATGGAACACTGAAGCTTTCTTT
TRBJ1-1	.	.	TRBV20-1	CSALPPAGWNTEAFF	TGCAGTGCCCTCCCCCCTGCAGGGTGGAACACTGAAGCTTTCTTT
TRBJ2-1	few	.	TRBV6-2/TRBV6-3	CASTDWGAPGNEQFF	TGTGCCAGCACCGATTGGGGGGCGCCTGGGAATGAGCAGTTCTTC